This T cell receptor beta chain was sequenced for a study of blood T cell repertoires in COVID-19. Study context: From T cells, B-cell-depleted T cells, or PBMCs came the material, which was cDNA or gDNA.

The V gene's germline CDR1 is SGHDT and CDR2 YYEEEE. Trimming took 0 bases from V and 0 from J, leaving 7 bases between them. The CDR3 totals 15 residues. The protocol was immunoSEQ multiplex PCR, while the TCRdb copy is restricted to in-frame clones and leaves out a portion. The table has 95,000 to 100,000 clones, 85% seen once. Material: peripheral blood. The sequence derives from a woman aged 70-85 years with active or convalescent COVID-19. This chain uses TRBV5-6 with TRBJ1-5; D ambiguous. CDR3 sequence reads: CASSLGENSNQPQHF. CDR3 nucleotides: TGTGCCAGCAGCTTGGGAGAGAATAGCAATCAGCCCCAGCATTTT.